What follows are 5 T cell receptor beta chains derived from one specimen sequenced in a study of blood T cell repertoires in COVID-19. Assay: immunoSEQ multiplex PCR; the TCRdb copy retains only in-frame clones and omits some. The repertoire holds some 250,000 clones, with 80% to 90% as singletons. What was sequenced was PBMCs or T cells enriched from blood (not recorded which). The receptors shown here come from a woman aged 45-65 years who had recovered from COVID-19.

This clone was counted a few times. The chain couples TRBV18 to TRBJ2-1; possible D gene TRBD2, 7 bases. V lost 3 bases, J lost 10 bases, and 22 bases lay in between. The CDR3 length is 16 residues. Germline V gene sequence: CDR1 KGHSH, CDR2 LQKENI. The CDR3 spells CASSPQAGEGFGEQFF. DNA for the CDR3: TGTGCCAGCTCACCTCAGGCAGGGGAGGGGTTCGGCGAGCAGTTCTTC.

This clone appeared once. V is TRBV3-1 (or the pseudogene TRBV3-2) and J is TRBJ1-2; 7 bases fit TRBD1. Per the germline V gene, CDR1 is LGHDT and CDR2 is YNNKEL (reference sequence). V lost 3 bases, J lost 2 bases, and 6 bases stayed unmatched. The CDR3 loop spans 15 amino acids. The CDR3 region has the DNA TGTGCCAGCAGCCATGGGACAGTCAAAAACTATGGCTACACCTTC. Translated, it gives CASSHGTVKNYGYTF.

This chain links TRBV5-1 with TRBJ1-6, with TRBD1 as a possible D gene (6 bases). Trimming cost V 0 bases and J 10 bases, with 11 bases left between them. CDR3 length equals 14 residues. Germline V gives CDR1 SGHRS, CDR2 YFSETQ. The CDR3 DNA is TGCGCCAGCAGCTTGGGTTCAGGGGACTCACCCCTCCACTTT. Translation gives CASSLGSGDSPLHF.

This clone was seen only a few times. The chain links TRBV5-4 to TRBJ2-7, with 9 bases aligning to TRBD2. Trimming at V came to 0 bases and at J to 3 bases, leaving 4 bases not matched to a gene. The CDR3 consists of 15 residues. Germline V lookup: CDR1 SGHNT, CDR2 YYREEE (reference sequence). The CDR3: CASSLEISGSYEQYF. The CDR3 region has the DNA TGTGCCAGCAGCTTGGAGATTAGCGGGAGCTACGAGCAGTACTTC.

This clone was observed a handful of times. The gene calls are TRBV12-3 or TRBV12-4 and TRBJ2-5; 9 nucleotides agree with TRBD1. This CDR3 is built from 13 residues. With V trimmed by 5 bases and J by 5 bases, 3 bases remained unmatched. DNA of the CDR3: TGTGCCAGCAGTCGAGGACAGGGGGAGACCCAGTACTTC. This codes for CASSRGQGETQYF.